This T cell receptor (beta chain) was documented in a study of T cell changes during pregnancy in multiple sclerosis. Data came from immunoSEQ multiplex PCR; TCRdb stores just in-frame clones and leaves some out. This table has 70,000 or so clones, roughly 92% appearing once. V lost 3 bases to trimming and J lost 7 bases, with 14 bases between them. Germline values: CDR1 SGHRS, CDR2 YFSETQ. The CDR3 sequence is 13 residues long. The starting material was peripheral blood, obtained in the third trimester of pregnancy. The chain couples TRBV5-1 to TRBJ2-7; D remains ambiguous. The sequence was collected from a female donor in good health, enrolled as a control in a pregnancy study. Here the CDR3 DNA reads TGCGCCAGCAGCTGGAGTTCCCCCTTTGAGCAGTACTTC. As protein: CASSWSSPFEQYF. Using reference TRBV5-1 and TRBJ2-7 for the parts outside the CDR3, the full variable domain is KAGVTQTPRYLIKTRGQQVTLSCSPISGHRSVSWYQQTPGQGLQFLFEYFSETQRNKGNFPGRFSGRQFSNSRSEMNVSTLELGDSALYLCASSWSSPFEQYFGPGTRLTVT.